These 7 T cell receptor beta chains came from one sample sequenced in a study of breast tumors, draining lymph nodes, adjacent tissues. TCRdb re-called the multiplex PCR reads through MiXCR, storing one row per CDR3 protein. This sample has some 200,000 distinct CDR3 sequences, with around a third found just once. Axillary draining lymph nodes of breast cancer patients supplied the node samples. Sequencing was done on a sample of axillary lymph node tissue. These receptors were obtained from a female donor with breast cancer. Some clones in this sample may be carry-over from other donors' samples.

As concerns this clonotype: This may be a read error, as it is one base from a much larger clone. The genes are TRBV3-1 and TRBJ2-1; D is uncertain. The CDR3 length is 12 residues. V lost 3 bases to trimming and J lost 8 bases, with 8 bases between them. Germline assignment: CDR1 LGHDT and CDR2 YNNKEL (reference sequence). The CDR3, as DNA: TGTGCCAGCAGCCACGTAATCCATGAGCAGTTCTTC. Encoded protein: CASSHVIHEQFF.

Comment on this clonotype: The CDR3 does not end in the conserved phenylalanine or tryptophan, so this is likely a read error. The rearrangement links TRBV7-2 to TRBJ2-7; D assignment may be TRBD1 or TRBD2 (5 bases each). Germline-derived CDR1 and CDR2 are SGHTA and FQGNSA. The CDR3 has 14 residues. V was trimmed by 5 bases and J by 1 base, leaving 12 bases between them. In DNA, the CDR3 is TGTGCCAGCAGCCCCGGGACGGTTTCCTACGAGCAGTACCAC. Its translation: CASSPGTVSYEQYH.

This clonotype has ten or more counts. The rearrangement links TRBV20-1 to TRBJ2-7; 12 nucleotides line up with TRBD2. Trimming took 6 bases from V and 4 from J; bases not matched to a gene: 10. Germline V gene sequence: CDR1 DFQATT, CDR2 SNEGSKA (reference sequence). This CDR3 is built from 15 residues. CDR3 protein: CSAALAGGLYYEQYF. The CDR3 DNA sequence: TGCAGTGCGGCACTAGCGGGAGGACTATATTACGAGCAGTACTTC.

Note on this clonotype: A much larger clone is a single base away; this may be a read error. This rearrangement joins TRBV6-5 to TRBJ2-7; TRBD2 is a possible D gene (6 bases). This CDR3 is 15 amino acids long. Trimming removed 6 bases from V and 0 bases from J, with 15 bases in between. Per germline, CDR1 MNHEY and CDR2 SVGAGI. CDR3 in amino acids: CASSSFGGGSYEQYF. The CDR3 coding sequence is TGTGCCAGCAGCTCCTTTGGGGGAGGCTCCTACGAGCAGTACTTC.

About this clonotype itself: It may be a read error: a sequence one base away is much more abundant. The CDR3 is CASRPPGTGGYEQYF. The CDR3 DNA follows: TGTGCCAGCAGACCCCCCGGGACAGGGGGCTACGAGCAGTACTTC. The chain uses TRBV13 and TRBJ2-7, with 11 bases lining up with TRBD1. Germline loops: CDR1 PRHDT, CDR2 FYEKMQ (reference sequence). The V gene end was trimmed by 6 bases and the J gene end by 3 bases; junction bases not matched to a gene: 7. The CDR3 is 15 residues long.

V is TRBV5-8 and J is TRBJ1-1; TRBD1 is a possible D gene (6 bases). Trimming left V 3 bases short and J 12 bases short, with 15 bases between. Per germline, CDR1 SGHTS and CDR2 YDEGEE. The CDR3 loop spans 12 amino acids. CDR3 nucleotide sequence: TGTGCCAGCAGCTCCGGAGGGGGTCTGACTTTCTTT. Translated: CASSSGGGLTFF.

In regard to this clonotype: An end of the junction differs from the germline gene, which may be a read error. For the CDR3, the DNA is TGTGCCAGCAGCTCGCCTCGGACAGGCTACAGTGAGCAATTCTTC. It codes for CASSSPRTGYSEQFF. The chain combines TRBV7-2 with TRBJ2-1; 7 bases agree with TRBD1. This CDR3 region has 15 residues. Germline lookup yields CDR1 SGHTA and CDR2 FQGNSA.